These T cell receptor beta chains were read from a single sample in a study of T cell responses to AZD1222 COVID-19 vaccine. Some clones are missing from TCRdb's copy, which holds only in-frame ones; the method was immunoSEQ multiplex PCR. The sample has 75,000 to 95,000 clones; approximately 90% are singletons. Sequencing was performed on peripheral blood, taken on day 0 of AZD1222 vaccination. These receptors were taken from an adult in good health. Each CDR3 is given with its conserved first and last residue. A D gene is named only where the DNA matches it firmly. Clone size appears in some rows only: once, few, many, or a class for an expanded clone.

DNA: TGCGCCAGCAGTTCCGGACCGCTGGGAACTGGAAACACCATATATTTT; CDR3: CASSSGPLGTGNTIYF; size: .; V: TRBV10-1; J: TRBJ1-3; D: .
DNA: TGCGCCAGCAGCCCAGTGAGCGGAAACAATGAGCAGTTCTTC; CDR3: CASSPVSGNNEQFF; size: .; V: TRBV5-1; J: TRBJ2-1; D: .
DNA: TGTGCCAGCAGCGTAGATGGGTATTCACCCCTCCACTTT; CDR3: CASSVDGYSPLHF; size: .; V: TRBV9; J: TRBJ1-6; D: .
DNA: TGTGCCAGCTCACCGGCGCCAGGGGGCGAGTACGAGCAGTACTTC; CDR3: CASSPAPGGEYEQYF; size: .; V: TRBV18; J: TRBJ2-7; D: TRBD1
DNA: TGCAGCGTTGGGGACTACAACACCATATATTTT; CDR3: CSVGDYNTIYF; size: .; V: TRBV29-1; J: TRBJ1-3; D: .
DNA: TGTGCCAGCAGCTTAGACGGTAGCAGCCGAGATACGCAGTATTTT; CDR3: CASSLDGSSRDTQYF; size: .; V: TRBV7-6; J: TRBJ2-3; D: .
DNA: TGTGCCAGCAGTTCCCCGACAAGGGCGAACACTGAAGCTTTCTTT; CDR3: CASSSPTRANTEAFF; size: .; V: TRBV6-5; J: TRBJ1-1; D: .
DNA: TGTGCCAGCAGCCAAGATAAGGCTGAAAAACTGTTTTTT; CDR3: CASSQDKAEKLFF; size: .; V: TRBV4-2; J: TRBJ1-4; D: .
DNA: TGTGCCATCAGTGAGTCTAATCAGCCCCAGCATTTT; CDR3: CAISESNQPQHF; size: .; V: TRBV10-3; J: TRBJ1-5; D: .
DNA: TGTGCCACCCAGCCGGGTACCACTGAAGCTTTCTTT; CDR3: CATQPGTTEAFF; size: few; V: TRBV10-3; J: TRBJ1-1; D: .
DNA: TGTGCCAGCTCAGGGAGTAGCGGGTCGCAGTTCTTC; CDR3: CASSGSSGSQFF; size: .; V: TRBV6-5; J: TRBJ2-1; D: TRBD2
DNA: TGTGCCACCAGTGATTTTAGGCAGGACACCGGGGAGCTGTTTTTT; CDR3: CATSDFRQDTGELFF; size: .; V: TRBV24-1; J: TRBJ2-2; D: .
DNA: TGCGCCAGCAGTGATCCGGGACTCCCGGATACGCAGTATTTT; CDR3: CASSDPGLPDTQYF; size: .; V: TRBV10-1; J: TRBJ2-3; D: .
DNA: TGCAGCGCACATCCGTGGGAGCGGGGCTCCTACAATGAGCAGTTCTTC; CDR3: CSAHPWERGSYNEQFF; size: .; V: TRBV29-1; J: TRBJ2-1; D: TRBD2
DNA: TGCGCCAGCAGCTTGTCTGGGCTAGCGGGAGGGGAAAGGCAGTATTTT; CDR3: CASSLSGLAGGERQYF; size: once; V: TRBV5-1; J: TRBJ2-3; D: TRBD2
DNA: TGCGCCAGCAGCCCCGACGGATACCCGGGTAATAATGAAAAACTGTTTTTT; CDR3: CASSPDGYPGNNEKLFF; size: .; V: TRBV5-1; J: TRBJ1-4; D: .
DNA: TGTGCCAGCAGCCGGGCGACAGCGGGGAATGAGCAGTTCTTC; CDR3: CASSRATAGNEQFF; size: .; V: TRBV6-2/TRBV6-3; J: TRBJ2-1; D: TRBD2
DNA: TGTGCCAGCAGCCCCGGACGATCTAACAATGAGCAGTTCTTC; CDR3: CASSPGRSNNEQFF; size: .; V: TRBV7-8; J: TRBJ2-1; D: .
DNA: TGTGCCAGCAGTTACGAGGGGTTGGTCAGCAATCAGCCCCAGCATTTT; CDR3: CASSYEGLVSNQPQHF; size: .; V: TRBV6-2/TRBV6-3; J: TRBJ1-5; D: .
DNA: TGTGCCAGCAGCCAAGCCAGCGGGGGCACAGATACGCAGTATTTT; CDR3: CASSQASGGTDTQYF; size: once; V: TRBV7-6; J: TRBJ2-3; D: TRBD2
DNA: TGCGCCAGCAGCTCCGGTACTACCACAGATACGCAGTATTTT; CDR3: CASSSGTTTDTQYF; size: few; V: TRBV5-1; J: TRBJ2-3; D: .
DNA: TGTGCCAGCAGGGACCTAAAAAAAAATGAGCAGTTCTTC; CDR3: CASRDLKKNEQFF; size: .; V: TRBV7-3; J: TRBJ2-1; D: .
DNA: TGTGCCACTGAAGACAGGGGGGGCAATCAGCCCCAGCATTTT; CDR3: CATEDRGGNQPQHF; size: .; V: TRBV19; J: TRBJ1-5; D: TRBD1
DNA: TGTGCCAGCAGCCAAGATAGGGGAGAAGCCAATGAGCAGTTCTTC; CDR3: CASSQDRGEANEQFF; size: .; V: TRBV14; J: TRBJ2-1; D: .
DNA: TGTGCCTGGAGTGTAAGTGAGACCCAGTACTTC; CDR3: CAWSVSETQYF; size: .; V: TRBV30; J: TRBJ2-5; D: .
DNA: TGCGCCAGCAGCTTGTCAGGGGGCGCCTACAATGAGCAGTTCTTC; CDR3: CASSLSGGAYNEQFF; size: .; V: TRBV5-1; J: TRBJ2-1; D: TRBD1
DNA: TGTGCCATCCATGACTTGGGACTAGCGGGGGGGATCTCTAGCACAGATACGCAGTATTTT; CDR3: CAIHDLGLAGGISSTDTQYF; size: .; V: TRBV10-3; J: TRBJ2-3; D: TRBD2
DNA: TGTGCCAGCAGCCCCTCAACGGATACGCAGTATTTT; CDR3: CASSPSTDTQYF; size: .; V: TRBV3-1/TRBV3-2; J: TRBJ2-3; D: .
DNA: TGTGCCAGCAGCCCACACCCTTATCTCGACAGGAAATCAGGAAACACCATATATTTT; CDR3: CASSPHPYLDRKSGNTIYF; size: .; V: TRBV7-9; J: TRBJ1-3; D: .
DNA: TGTGCCAGCAGCGCCCGACCTGGACTAGCGGGAGTGAATGAGCAGTTCTTC; CDR3: CASSARPGLAGVNEQFF; size: .; V: TRBV7-2; J: TRBJ2-1; D: TRBD2
DNA: TGTGCCAGCAGCTTGCCACCGGGACGATCACCCCTCCACTTT; CDR3: CASSLPPGRSPLHF; size: .; V: TRBV5-6; J: TRBJ1-6; D: .
DNA: TGTGCCAGTAGTCCAACAGGGTTCTATGGCTACACCTTC; CDR3: CASSPTGFYGYTF; size: .; V: TRBV19; J: TRBJ1-2; D: .
DNA: TGTGCCAGCAGCTTAGGGAGGAGGAGAACTGAAGCTTTCTTT; CDR3: CASSLGRRRTEAFF; size: few; V: TRBV7-8; J: TRBJ1-1; D: .
DNA: TGCGCCAGCAGCTCAGTAGCGGGGGGCCGCACAGATACGCAGTATTTT; CDR3: CASSSVAGGRTDTQYF; size: .; V: TRBV5-1; J: TRBJ2-3; D: TRBD2
DNA: TGCGCCAGACCTACCGTCCGGGACATGATCGGGAACACTGAAGCTTTCTTT; CDR3: CARPTVRDMIGNTEAFF; size: .; V: TRBV10-1; J: TRBJ1-1; D: .
DNA: TGTGCCAGTAGTATAGACCGGGACAGGGAATTTACCTTC; CDR3: CASSIDRDREFTF; size: .; V: TRBV19; J: TRBJ1-2; D: TRBD1
DNA: TGCGCCAGCAGCTTGGTAGGGGACGATCAGCCCCAGCATTTT; CDR3: CASSLVGDDQPQHF; size: .; V: TRBV5-1; J: TRBJ1-5; D: .
DNA: TGTGCCAGCAGTCCCCTCTCCTACGAGCAGTACTTC; CDR3: CASSPLSYEQYF; size: once; V: TRBV28; J: TRBJ2-7; D: .
DNA: TGTGCCAGCAGTTTGAGTGGCGCCTTTGGCTACACCTTC; CDR3: CASSLSGAFGYTF; size: .; V: TRBV12-3/TRBV12-4; J: TRBJ1-2; D: .
DNA: TGTGCCAGCAGCTTAGAGTTTTCCTGGCGCACAGATACGCAGTATTTT; CDR3: CASSLEFSWRTDTQYF; size: .; V: TRBV7-9; J: TRBJ2-3; D: .
DNA: TGTGCCAGCTCCCCGGGGTACCAAGAGACCCAGTACTTC; CDR3: CASSPGYQETQYF; size: .; V: TRBV18; J: TRBJ2-5; D: .
DNA: TGTGCCAGCAGCCTACTTGGACAGTACTACGAGCAGTACTTC; CDR3: CASSLLGQYYEQYF; size: few; V: TRBV11-2; J: TRBJ2-7; D: .